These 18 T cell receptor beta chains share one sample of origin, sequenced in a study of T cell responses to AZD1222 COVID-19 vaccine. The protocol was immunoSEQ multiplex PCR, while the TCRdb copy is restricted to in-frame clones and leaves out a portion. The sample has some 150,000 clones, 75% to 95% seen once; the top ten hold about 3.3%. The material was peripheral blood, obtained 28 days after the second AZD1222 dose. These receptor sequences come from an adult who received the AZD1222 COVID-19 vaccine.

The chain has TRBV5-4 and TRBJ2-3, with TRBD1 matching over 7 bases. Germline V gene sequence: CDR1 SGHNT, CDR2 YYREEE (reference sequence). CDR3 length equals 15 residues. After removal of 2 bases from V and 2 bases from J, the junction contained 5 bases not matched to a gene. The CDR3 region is CASSFPGTVTDTQYF. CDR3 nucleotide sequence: TGTGCCAGCAGCTTCCCCGGGACAGTCACAGATACGCAGTATTTT.

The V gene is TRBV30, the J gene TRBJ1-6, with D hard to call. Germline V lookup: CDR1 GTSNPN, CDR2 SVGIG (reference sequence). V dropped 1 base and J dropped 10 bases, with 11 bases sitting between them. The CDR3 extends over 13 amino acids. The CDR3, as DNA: TGTGCCTGGAGTGACCTTCAGTACTCACCCCTCCACTTT. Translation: CAWSDLQYSPLHF.

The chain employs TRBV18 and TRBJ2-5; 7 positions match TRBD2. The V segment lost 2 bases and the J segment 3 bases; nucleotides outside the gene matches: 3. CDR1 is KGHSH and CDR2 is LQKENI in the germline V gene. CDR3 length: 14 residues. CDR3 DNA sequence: TGTGCCAGCTCACCAGCGCTAGCGGAAGAGACCCAGTACTTC. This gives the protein CASSPALAEETQYF.

The CDR3 nucleotides are TGCGCCAGCAGTCAATCAGGACCTTCGGGCGAGCAGTACTTC. Its translation: CASSQSGPSGEQYF. The chain has TRBV23-1 and TRBJ2-7; no firm D call. TRBV23-1 falls under the ORF class, with uncertain function. This CDR3 is built from 14 residues. Trimming took 0 bases from V and 6 from J, leaving 12 bases between them.

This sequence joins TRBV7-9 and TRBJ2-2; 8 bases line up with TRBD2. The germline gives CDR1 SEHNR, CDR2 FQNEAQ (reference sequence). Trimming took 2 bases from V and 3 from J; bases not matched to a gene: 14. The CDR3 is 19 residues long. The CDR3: CASSLSIKKAGVDTGELFF. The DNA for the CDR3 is TGTGCCAGCAGCTTATCTATCAAAAAAGCGGGAGTTGACACCGGGGAGCTGTTTTTT.

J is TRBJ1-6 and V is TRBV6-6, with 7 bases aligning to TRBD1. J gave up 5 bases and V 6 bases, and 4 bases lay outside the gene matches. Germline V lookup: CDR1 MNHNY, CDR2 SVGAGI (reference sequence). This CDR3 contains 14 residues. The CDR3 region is CASSSGTDNSPLHF. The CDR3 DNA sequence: TGTGCCAGCAGCTCCGGGACAGATAATTCACCCCTCCACTTT.

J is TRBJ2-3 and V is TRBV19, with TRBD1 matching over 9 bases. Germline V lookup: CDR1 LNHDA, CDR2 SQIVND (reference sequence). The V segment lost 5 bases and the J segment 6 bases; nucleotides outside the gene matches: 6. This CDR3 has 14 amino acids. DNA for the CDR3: TGTGCCAGTAGTTTAGGACAGGGGCGGGATACGCAGTATTTT. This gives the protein CASSLGQGRDTQYF.

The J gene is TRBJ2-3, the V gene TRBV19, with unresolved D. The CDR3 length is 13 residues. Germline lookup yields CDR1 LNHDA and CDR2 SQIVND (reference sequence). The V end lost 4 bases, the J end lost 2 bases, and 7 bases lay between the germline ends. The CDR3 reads CASSKTITDTQYF. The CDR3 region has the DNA TGTGCCAGTAGTAAAACTATCACAGATACGCAGTATTTT.

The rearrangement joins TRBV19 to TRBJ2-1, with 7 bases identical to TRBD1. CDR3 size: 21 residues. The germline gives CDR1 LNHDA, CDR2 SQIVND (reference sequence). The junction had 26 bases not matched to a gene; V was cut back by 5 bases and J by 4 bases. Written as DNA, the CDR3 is TGTGCCAGTAGTCCCTACCCCGGGACAGACTCCCCCTGGGGATATTACAATGAGCAGTTCTTC. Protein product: CASSPYPGTDSPWGYYNEQFF.

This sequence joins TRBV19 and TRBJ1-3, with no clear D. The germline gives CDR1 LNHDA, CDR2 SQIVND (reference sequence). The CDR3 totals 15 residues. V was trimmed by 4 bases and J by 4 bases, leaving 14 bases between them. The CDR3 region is CASSTRNGLGNTIYF. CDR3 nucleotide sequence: TGTGCCAGTAGTACAAGGAACGGTCTCGGAAACACCATATATTTT.

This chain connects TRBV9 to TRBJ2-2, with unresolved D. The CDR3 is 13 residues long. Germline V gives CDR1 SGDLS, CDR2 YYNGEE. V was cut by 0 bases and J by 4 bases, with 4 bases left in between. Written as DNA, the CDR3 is TGTGCCAGCAGCGTAGGGGGCACCGGGGAGCTGTTTTTT. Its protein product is CASSVGGTGELFF. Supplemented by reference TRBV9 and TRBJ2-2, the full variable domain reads DSGVTQTPKHLITATGQRVTLRCSPRSGDLSVYWYQQSLDQGLQFLIQYYNGEERAKGNILERFSAQQFPDLHSELNLSSLELGDSALYFCASSVGGTGELFFGEGSRLTVL.

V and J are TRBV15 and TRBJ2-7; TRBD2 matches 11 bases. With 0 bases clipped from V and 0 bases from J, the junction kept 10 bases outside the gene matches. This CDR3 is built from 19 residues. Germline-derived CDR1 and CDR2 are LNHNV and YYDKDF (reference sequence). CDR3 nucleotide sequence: TGTGCCACCAGCAGAGATTATGGACTAGCGGGCCAGAGCTCCTACGAGCAGTACTTC. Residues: CATSRDYGLAGQSSYEQYF.

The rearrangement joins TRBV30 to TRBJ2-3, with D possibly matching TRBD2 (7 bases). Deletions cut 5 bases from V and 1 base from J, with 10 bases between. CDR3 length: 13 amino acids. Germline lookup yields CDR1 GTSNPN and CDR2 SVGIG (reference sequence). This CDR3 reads CAWGRGGTDTQYF. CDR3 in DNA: TGTGCCTGGGGGAGGGGGGGCACAGATACGCAGTATTTT. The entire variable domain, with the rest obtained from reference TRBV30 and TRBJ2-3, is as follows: SQTIHQWPATLVQPVGSPLSLECTVEGTSNPNLYWYRQAAGRGLQLLFYSVGIGQISSEVPQNLSASRPQDRQFILSSKKLLLSDSGFYLCAWGRGGTDTQYFGPGTRLTVL.

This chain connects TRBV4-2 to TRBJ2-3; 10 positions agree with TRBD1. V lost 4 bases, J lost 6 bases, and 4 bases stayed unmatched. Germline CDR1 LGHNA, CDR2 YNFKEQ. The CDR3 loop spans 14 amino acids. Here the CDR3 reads CASSRTTGGDTQYF. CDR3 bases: TGTGCCAGCAGCCGAACGACAGGGGGCGATACGCAGTATTTT.

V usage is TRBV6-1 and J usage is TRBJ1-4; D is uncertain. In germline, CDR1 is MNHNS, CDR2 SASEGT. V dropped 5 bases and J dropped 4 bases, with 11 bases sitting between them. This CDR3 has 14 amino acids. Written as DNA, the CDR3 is TGTGCCAGCAGTCTCGGACCGTATAATGAAAAACTGTTTTTT. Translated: CASSLGPYNEKLFF.

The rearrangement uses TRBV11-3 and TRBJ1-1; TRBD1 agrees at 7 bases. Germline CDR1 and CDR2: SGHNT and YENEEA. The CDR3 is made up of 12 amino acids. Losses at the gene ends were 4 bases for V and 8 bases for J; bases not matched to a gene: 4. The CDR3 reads CASSSRTGEAFF. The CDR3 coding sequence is TGTGCCAGCAGCTCCAGGACAGGCGAAGCTTTCTTT.

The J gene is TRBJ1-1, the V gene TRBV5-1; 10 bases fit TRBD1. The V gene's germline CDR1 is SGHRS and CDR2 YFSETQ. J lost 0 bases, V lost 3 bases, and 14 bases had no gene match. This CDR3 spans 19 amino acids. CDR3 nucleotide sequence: TGCGCCAGCAGCTCCGGAATTTTGGGACAGGGGTATATGAACACTGAAGCTTTCTTT. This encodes CASSSGILGQGYMNTEAFF.

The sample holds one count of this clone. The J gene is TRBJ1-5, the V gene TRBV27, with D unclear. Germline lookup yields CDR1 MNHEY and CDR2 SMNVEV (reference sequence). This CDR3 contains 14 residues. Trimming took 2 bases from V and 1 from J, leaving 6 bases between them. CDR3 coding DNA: TGTGCCAGCAGTTTAGAGATGAGCAATCAGCCCCAGCATTTT. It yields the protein CASSLEMSNQPQHF.